This T cell receptor (beta chain) was identified in a study of blood T cell repertoires in COVID-19. Study summary: The United States, Italy and Spain were the sources of the acute and convalescent COVID-19 samples. T cells, B-cell-depleted T cells, or PBMCs supplied cDNA or gDNA.

The J segment lost 10 bases and the V segment lost 4 bases, leaving 5 bases of the junction unmatched. The germline V gene encodes CDR1 SGDLS and CDR2 YYNGEE. The CDR3 is 14 residues long. In the authors' workflow: Amplification from reference gene primers served as the basis for estimated nucleated cell counts. Method: immunoSEQ multiplex PCR; TCRdb's copy keeps in-frame clones and lacks some. The DNA was the basis for D and trimming; V, J and clone size are from that table. The repertoire holds about 59,000 clones, with 87% as singletons. The receptor comes from a man older than 75 in a cohort sampled during active COVID-19. The chain uses TRBV9 and TRBJ2-1; 13 positions agree with TRBD2. The sample taken for sequencing was peripheral blood. The chain's CDR3 is CASSTEGLAGEQFF. The CDR3 coding sequence is TGTGCCAGCAGCACCGAGGGACTAGCGGGAGAGCAGTTCTTC.